This T cell receptor (beta chain) originates from a study of cytomegalovirus exposure and HLA in healthy donors. Study-wide results and limits: According to an earlier analysis, most TCR beta V segments yielded productive rearrangements about 87% or about 30% of the time.

13 Jbeta primers and 60 Vbeta primers were used for the PCR. Sequencing was performed with immunoSEQ multiplex PCR; in TCRdb, only in-frame clones are kept and a portion is missing. The sample shows about 150,000 clones, about four fifths of them seen only once. Comments on this clone: What it binds is not known.

The germline gives CDR1 GTSNPN, CDR2 SVGIG (reference sequence). V lost 1 base to trimming and J lost 2 bases; unmatched junction nucleotides: 12. The CDR3 spans 17 residues. Sequenced material: PBMCs. The TCR originated in a woman aged 35 to 49 in good health and CMV-seropositive. The rearrangement uses TRBV30 and TRBJ2-3; 7 bases agree with TRBD2. The CDR3 DNA is TGTGCCTGGAGTGCTTTAGGACTAGGAGGGCTCACAGATACGCAGTATTTT. Its translation: CAWSALGLGGLTDTQYF.